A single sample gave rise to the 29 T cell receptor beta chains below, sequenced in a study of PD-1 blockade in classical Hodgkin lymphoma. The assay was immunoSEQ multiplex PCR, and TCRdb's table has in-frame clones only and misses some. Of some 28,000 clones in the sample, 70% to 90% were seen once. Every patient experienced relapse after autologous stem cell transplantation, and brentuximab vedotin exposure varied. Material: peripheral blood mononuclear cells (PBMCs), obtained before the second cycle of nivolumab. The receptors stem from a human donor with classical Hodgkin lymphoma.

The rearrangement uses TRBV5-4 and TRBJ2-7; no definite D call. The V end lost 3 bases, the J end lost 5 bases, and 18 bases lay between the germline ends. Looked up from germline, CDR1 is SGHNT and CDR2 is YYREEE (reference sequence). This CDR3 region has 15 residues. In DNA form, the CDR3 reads TGTGCCAGCAGCTCGGGCCATCCCAGGACCGACGAGCAGTACTTC. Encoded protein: CASSSGHPRTDEQYF.

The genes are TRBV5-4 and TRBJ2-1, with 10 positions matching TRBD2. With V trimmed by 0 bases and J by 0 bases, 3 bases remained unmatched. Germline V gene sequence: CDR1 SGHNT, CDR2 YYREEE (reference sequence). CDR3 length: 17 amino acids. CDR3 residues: CASSLGPSGSSYNEQFF. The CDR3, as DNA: TGTGCCAGCAGCTTGGGTCCTAGCGGGAGCTCCTACAATGAGCAGTTCTTC. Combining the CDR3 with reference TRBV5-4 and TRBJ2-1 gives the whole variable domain ETGVTQSPTHLIKTRGQQVTLRCSSQSGHNTVSWYQQALGQGPQFIFQYYREEENGRGNFPPRFSGLQFPNYSSELNVNALELDDSALYLCASSLGPSGSSYNEQFFGPGTRLTVL.

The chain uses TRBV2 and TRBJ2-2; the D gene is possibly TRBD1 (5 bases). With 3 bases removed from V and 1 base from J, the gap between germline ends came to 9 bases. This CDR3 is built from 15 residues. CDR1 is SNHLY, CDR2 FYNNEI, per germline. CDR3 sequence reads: CASSDPGLNTGELFF. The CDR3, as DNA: TGTGCCAGCAGTGATCCAGGGCTGAACACCGGGGAGCTGTTTTTT. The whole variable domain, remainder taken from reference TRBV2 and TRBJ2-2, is EPEVTQTPSHQVTQMGQEVILRCVPISNHLYFYWYRQILGQKVEFLVSFYNNEISEKSEIFDDQFSVERPDGSNFTLKIRSTKLEDSAMYFCASSDPGLNTGELFFGEGSRLTVL.

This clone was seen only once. As DNA, the CDR3 is TGTGCCATCAGTGAGTCCGGGGACACTGAAGCTTTCTTT. Protein product: CAISESGDTEAFF. The chain couples TRBV10-3 to TRBJ1-1; D unclear. The length of the CDR3 is 13 residues. Germline V gene data show CDR1 as ENHRY and CDR2 as SYGVKD. V shed 0 bases and J shed 3 bases, with 5 bases lying between them.

CDR3 nucleotide sequence: TGTGCCAACTCTGGGACTGGAAACAATGAGCAGTTCTTC. It is translated as CANSGTGNNEQFF. The chain joins TRBV10-3 to TRBJ2-1, with a tentative D call TRBD2 (6 bases). V was trimmed by 10 bases and J by 5 bases, leaving 15 bases between them. The germline V gene encodes CDR1 ENHRY and CDR2 SYGVKD. There are 13 residues in the CDR3.

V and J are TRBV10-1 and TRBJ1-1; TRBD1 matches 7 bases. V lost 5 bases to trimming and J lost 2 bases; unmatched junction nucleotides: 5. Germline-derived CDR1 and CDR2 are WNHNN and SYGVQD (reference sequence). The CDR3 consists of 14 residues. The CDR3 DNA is TGCGCCAGCAGTAATAACAGGGGAAACACTGAAGCTTTCTTT. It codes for CASSNNRGNTEAFF.

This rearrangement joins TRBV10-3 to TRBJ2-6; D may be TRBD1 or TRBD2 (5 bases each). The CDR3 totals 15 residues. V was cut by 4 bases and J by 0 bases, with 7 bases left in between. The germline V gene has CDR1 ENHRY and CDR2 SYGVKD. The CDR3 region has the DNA TGTGCCATCAGTGGGGACCGCTCTGGGGCCAACGTCCTGACTTTC. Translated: CAISGDRSGANVLTF.

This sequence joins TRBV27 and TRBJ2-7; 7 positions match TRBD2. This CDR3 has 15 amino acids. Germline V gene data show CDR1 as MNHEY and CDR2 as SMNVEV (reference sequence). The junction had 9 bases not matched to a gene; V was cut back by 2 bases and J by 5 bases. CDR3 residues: CASSLPGRGINEQYF. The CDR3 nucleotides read TGTGCCAGCAGTTTACCGGGGAGGGGAATAAACGAGCAGTACTTC.

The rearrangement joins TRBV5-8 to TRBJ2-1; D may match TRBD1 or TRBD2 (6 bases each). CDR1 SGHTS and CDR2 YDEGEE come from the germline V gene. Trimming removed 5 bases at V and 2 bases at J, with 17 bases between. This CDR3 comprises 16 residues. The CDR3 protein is CASRAGGRVTYNEQFF. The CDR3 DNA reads TGTGCCAGCAGGGCCGGGGGCAGGGTAACCTACAATGAGCAGTTCTTC.

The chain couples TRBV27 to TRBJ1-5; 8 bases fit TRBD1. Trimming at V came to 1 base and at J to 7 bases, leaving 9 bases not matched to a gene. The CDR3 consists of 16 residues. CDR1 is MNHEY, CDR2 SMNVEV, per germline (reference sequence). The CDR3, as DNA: TGTGCCAGCAGTTTATTGAGCGGGACAGGATCGCAGCCCCAGCATTTT. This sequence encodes CASSLLSGTGSQPQHF.

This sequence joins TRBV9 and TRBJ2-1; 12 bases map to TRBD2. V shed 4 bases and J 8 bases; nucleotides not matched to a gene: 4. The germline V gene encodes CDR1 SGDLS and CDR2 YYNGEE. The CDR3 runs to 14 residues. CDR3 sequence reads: CASSPSGGAHEQFF. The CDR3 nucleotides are TGTGCCAGCAGCCCTAGCGGGGGGGCCCATGAGCAGTTCTTC.

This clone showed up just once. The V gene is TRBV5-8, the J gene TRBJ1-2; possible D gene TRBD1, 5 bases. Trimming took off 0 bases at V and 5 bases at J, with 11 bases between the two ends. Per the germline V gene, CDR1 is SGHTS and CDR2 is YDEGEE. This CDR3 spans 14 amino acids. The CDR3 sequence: CASSLAYRKYGYTF. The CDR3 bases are TGTGCCAGCAGCTTGGCTTACAGGAAGTATGGCTACACCTTC.

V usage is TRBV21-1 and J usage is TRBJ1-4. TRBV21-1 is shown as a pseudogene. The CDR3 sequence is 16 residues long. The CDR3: CASSTPGTGTNEKLFF. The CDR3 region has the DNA TGTGCCAGCAGCACCCCCGGGACCGGCACTAATGAAAAACTGTTTTTT.

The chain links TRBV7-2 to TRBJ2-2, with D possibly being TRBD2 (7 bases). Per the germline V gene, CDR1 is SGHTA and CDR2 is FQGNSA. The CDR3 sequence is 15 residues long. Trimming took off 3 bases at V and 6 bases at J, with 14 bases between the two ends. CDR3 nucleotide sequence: TGTGCCAGCAGCTTGGGGGGGCTTTCGGCCGGGGAGCTGTTTTTT. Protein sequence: CASSLGGLSAGELFF.

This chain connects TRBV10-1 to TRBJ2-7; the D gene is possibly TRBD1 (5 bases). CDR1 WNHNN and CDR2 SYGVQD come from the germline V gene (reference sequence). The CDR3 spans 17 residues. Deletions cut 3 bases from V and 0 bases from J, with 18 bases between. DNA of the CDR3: TGCGCCAGCAGTGAAAAGTTGAGGACACAGCGCTCCTACGAGCAGTACGTC. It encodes CASSEKLRTQRSYEQYV.

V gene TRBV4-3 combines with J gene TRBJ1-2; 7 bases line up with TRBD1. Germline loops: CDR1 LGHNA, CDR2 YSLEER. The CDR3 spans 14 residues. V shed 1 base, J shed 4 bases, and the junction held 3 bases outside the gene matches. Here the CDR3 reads CASSQGQGVYGYTF. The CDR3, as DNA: TGCGCCAGCAGCCAAGGACAGGGAGTCTATGGCTACACCTTC.

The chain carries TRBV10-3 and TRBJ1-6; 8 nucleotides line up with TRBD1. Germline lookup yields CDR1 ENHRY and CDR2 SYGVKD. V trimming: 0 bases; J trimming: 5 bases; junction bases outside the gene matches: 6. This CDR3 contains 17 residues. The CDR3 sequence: CAISESVQGANNSPLHF. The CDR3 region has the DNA TGTGCCATCAGTGAGTCAGTCCAGGGGGCAAATAATTCACCCCTCCACTTT.

The CDR3 sequence: CASSSGTLGRTQYF. CDR3 in DNA: TGCGCCAGCAGCTCCGGGACTCTGGGGAGGACCCAGTACTTC. The genes are TRBV5-1 and TRBJ2-5; perhaps TRBD2 as D (6 bases). The CDR3 spans 14 residues. The germline CDR1 and CDR2 sequences are SGHRS and YFSETQ. V was cut by 3 bases and J by 7 bases, with 16 bases left in between.

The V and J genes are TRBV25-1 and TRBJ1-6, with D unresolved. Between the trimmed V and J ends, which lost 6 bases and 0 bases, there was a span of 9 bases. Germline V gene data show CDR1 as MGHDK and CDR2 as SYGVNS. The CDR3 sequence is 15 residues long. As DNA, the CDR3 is TGTGCCAGCAGCGCGGCGAGCTCCTATAATTCACCCCTCCACTTT. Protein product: CASSAASSYNSPLHF.

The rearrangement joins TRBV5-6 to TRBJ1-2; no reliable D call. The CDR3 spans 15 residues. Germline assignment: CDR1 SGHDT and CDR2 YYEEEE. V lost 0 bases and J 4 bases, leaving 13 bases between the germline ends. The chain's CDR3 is CASSLVLGQTYGYTF. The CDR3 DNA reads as TGTGCCAGCAGCTTGGTCCTAGGGCAGACCTATGGCTACACCTTC.

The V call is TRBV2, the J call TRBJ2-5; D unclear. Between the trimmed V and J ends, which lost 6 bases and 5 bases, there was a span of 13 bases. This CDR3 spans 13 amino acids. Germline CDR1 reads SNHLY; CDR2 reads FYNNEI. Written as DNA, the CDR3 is TGTGCCAGCAGCACCTTAAACATGGAGACCCAGTACTTC. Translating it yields CASSTLNMETQYF.

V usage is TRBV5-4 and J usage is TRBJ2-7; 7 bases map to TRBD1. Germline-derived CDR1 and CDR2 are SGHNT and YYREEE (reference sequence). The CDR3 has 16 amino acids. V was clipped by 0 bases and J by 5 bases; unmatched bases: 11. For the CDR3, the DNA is TGTGCCAGCAGCTTGGTCTCGCTCGACAGGGTCCACGAGCAGTACTTC. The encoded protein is CASSLVSLDRVHEQYF.

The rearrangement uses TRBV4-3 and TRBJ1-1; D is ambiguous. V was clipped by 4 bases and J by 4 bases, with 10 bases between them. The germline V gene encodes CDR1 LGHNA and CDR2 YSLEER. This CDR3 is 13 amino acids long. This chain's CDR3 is CASSRFKGTEAFF. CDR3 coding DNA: TGCGCCAGCAGCCGATTCAAAGGCACTGAAGCTTTCTTT.

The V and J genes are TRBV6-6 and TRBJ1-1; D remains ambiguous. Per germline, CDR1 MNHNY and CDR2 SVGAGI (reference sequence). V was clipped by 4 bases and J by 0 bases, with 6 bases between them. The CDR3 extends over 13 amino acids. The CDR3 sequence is CASSSRVNTEAFF. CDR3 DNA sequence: TGTGCCAGCAGTTCACGAGTGAACACTGAAGCTTTCTTT.

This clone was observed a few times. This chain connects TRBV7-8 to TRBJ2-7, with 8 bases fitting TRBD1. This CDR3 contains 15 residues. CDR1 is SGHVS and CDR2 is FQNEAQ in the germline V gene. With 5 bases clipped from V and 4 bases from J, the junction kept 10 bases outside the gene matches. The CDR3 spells CASSRSTGAVYEQYF. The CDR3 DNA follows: TGTGCCAGCAGCAGGTCGACAGGGGCCGTATACGAGCAGTACTTC. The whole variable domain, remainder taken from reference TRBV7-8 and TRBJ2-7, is GAGVSQSPRYKVAKRGQDVALRCDPISGHVSLFWYQQALGQGPEFLTYFQNEAQLDKSGLPSDRFFAERPEGSVSTLKIQRTQQEDSAVYLCASSRSTGAVYEQYFGPGTRLTVT.

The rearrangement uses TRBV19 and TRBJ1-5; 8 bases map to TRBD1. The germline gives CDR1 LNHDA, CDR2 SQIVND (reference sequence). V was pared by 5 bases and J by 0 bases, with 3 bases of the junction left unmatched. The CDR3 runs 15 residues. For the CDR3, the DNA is TGTGCCAGTAGTCTTGGACAGGGTAGCAATCAGCCCCAGCATTTT. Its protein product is CASSLGQGSNQPQHF.

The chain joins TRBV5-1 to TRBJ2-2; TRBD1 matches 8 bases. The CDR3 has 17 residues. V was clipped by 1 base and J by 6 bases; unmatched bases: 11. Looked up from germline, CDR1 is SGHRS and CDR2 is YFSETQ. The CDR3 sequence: CASSLSWTGQSPGELFF. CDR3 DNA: TGCGCCAGCAGCTTGTCCTGGACAGGGCAGTCCCCCGGGGAGCTGTTTTTT.

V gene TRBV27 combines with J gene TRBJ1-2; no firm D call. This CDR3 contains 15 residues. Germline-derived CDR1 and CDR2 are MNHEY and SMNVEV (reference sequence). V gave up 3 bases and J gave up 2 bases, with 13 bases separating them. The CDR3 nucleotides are TGTGCCAGCAGTTTTGGGCGAGGGTGGAACTATGGCTACACCTTC. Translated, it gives CASSFGRGWNYGYTF.

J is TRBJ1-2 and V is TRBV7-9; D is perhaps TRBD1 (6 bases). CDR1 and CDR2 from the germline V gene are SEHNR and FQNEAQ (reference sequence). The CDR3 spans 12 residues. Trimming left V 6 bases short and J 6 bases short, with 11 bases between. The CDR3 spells CASSPNRDGYTF. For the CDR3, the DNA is TGTGCCAGCAGTCCTAACAGGGATGGCTACACCTTC.